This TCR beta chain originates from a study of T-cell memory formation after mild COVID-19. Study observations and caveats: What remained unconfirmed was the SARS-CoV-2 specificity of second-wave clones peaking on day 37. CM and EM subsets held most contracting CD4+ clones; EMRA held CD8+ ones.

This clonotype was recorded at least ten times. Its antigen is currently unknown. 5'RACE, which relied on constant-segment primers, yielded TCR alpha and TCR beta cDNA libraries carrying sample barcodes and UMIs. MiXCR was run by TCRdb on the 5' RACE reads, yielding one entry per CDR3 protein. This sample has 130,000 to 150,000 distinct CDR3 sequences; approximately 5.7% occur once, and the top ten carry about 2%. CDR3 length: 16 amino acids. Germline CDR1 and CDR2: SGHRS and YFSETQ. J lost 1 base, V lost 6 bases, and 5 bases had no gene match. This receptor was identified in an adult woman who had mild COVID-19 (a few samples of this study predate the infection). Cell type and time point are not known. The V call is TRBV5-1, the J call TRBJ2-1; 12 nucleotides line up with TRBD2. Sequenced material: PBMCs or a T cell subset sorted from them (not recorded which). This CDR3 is CASKASGGASYNEQFF. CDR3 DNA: TGCGCCAGCAAGGCTAGCGGGGGGGCATCCTACAATGAGCAGTTCTTC.